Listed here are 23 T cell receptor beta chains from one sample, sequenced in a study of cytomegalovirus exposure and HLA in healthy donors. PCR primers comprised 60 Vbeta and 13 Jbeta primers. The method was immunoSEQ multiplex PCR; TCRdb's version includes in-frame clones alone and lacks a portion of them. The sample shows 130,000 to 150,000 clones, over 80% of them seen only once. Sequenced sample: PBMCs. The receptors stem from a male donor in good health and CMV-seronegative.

CDR3 loop: CASRPGLAGDTGELFF. The CDR3, as DNA: TGTGCCAGCAGACCTGGACTAGCGGGGGACACCGGGGAGCTGTTTTTT. The V gene is TRBV11-3, the J gene TRBJ2-2; 13 nucleotides match TRBD2. CDR1 and CDR2 from the germline V gene are SGHNT and YENEEA. The CDR3 is 16 amino acids. V was clipped by 6 bases and J by 3 bases; unmatched bases: 4.

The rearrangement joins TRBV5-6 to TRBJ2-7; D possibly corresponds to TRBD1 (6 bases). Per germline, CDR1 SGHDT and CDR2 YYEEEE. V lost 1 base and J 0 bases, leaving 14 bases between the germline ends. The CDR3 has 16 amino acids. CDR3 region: CASSLPPGQISYEQYF. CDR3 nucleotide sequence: TGTGCCAGCAGCTTGCCCCCCGGACAGATCTCCTACGAGCAGTACTTC. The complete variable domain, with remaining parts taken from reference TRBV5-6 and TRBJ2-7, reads DAGVTQSPTHLIKTRGQQVTLRCSPKSGHDTVSWYQQALGQGPQFIFQYYEEEERQRGNFPDRFSGHQFPNYSSELNVNALLLGDSALYLCASSLPPGQISYEQYFGPGTRLTVT.

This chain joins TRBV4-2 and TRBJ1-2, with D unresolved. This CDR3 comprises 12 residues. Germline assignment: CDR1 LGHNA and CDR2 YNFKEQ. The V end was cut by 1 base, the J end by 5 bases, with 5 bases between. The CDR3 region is CASSQGTYGYTF. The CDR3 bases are TGTGCCAGCAGCCAAGGGACTTATGGCTACACCTTC.

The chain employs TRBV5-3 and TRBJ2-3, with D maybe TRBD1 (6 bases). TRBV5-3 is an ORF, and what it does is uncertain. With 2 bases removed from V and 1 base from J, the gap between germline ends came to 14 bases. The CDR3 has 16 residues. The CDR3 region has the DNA TGTGCCAGAAGCTTCGGCCGGGCAGGGGGCACAGATACGCAGTATTTT. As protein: CARSFGRAGGTDTQYF.

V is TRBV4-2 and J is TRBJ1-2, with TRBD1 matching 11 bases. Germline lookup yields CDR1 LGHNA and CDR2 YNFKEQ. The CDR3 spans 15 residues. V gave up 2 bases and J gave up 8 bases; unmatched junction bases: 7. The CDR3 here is CASSQTGQGEKGYTF. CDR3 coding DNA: TGTGCCAGCAGCCAAACGGGACAGGGGGAAAAAGGCTACACCTTC.

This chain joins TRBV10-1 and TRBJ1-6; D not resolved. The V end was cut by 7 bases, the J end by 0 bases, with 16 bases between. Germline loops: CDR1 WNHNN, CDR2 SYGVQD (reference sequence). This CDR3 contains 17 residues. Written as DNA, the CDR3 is TGCGCCAGCAATCACAGCCCGATTTCCTCCTATAATTCACCCCTCCACTTT. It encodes CASNHSPISSYNSPLHF.

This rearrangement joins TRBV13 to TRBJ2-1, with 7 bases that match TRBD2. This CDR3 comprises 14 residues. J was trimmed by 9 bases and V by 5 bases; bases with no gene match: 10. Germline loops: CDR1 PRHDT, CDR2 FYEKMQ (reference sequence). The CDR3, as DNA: TGTGCCAGCAGCGAAGCACGGGAGCGGGGTGAGCAGTTCTTC. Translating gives CASSEARERGEQFF. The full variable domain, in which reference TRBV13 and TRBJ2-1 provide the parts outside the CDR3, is AAGVIQSPRHLIKEKRETATLKCYPIPRHDTVYWYQQGPGQDPQFLISFYEKMQSDKGSIPDRFSAQQFSDYHSELNMSSLELGDSALYFCASSEARERGEQFFGPGTRLTVL.

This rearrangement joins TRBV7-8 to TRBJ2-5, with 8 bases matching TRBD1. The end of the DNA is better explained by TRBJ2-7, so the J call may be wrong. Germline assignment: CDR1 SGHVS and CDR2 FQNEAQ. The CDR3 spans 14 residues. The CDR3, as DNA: TGTGCCAGCAGCTACTACAGGGGGGTGTACGAGCAGTACTTC. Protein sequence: CASSYYRGVYEQYF.

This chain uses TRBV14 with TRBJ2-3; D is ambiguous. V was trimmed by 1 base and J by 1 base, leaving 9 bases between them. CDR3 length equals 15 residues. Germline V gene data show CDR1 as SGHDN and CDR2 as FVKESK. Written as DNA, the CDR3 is TGTGCCAGCAGCCAAGGGGCAGTACGCACAGATACGCAGTATTTT. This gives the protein CASSQGAVRTDTQYF. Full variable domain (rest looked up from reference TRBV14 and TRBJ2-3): EAGVTQFPSHSVIEKGQTVTLRCDPISGHDNLYWYRRVMGKEIKFLLHFVKESKQDESGMPNNRFLAERTGGTYSTLKVQPAELEDSGVYFCASSQGAVRTDTQYFGPGTRLTVL.

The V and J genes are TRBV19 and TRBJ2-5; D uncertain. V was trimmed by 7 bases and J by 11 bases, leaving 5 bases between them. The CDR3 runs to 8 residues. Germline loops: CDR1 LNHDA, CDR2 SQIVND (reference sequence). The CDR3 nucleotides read TGTGCCAGTAAGGAGCAGTACTTC. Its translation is CASKEQYF.

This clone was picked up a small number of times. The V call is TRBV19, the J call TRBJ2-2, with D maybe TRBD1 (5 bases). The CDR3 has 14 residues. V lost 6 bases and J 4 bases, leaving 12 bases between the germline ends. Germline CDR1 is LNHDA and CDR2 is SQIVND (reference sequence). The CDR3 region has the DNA TGTGCCAGTAGCATGACGACAGTCACCGGGGAGCTGTTTTTT. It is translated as CASSMTTVTGELFF.

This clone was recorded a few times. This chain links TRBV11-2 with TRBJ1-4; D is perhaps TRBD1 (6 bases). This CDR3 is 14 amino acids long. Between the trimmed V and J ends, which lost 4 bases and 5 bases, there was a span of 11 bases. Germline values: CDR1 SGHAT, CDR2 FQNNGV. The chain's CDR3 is CASSYQGRNEKLFF. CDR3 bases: TGTGCCAGCAGCTACCAGGGGCGAAATGAAAAACTGTTTTTT.

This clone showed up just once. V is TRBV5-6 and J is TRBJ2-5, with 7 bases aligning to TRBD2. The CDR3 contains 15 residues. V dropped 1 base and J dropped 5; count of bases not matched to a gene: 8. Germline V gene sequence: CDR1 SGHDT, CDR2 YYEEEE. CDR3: CASSLLRGVGETQYF. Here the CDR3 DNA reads TGTGCCAGCAGCTTGCTCCGGGGGGTAGGGGAGACCCAGTACTTC.

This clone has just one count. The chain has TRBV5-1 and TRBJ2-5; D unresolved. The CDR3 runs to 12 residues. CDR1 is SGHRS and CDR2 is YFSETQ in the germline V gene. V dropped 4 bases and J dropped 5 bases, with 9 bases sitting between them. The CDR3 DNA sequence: TGCGCCAGCAGCGTTAGCTCGGAGACCCAGTACTTC. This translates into CASSVSSETQYF.

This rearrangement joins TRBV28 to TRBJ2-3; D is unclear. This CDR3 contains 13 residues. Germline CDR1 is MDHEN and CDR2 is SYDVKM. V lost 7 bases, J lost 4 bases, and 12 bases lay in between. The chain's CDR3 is CASNSASADTQYF. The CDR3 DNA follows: TGTGCCAGCAACAGTGCTTCAGCAGATACGCAGTATTTT.

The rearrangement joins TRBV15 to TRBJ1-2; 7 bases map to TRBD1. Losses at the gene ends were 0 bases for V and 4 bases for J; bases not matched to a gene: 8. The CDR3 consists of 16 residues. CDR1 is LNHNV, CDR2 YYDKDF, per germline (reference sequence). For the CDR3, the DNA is TGTGCCACCAGCAGAGATCACAGGGGCTTCCTCTATGGCTACACCTTC. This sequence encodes CATSRDHRGFLYGYTF.

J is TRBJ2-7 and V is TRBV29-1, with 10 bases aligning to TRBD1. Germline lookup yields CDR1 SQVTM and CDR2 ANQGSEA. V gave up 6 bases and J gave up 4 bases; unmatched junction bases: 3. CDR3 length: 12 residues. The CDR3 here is CSVTGQGYEQYF. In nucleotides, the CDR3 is TGCAGCGTGACGGGACAGGGGTACGAGCAGTACTTC.

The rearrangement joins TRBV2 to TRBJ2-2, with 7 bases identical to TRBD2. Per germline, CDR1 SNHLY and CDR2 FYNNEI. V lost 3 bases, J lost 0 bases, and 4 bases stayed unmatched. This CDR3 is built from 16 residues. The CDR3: CASSDEAGANTGELFF. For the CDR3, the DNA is TGTGCCAGCAGTGATGAGGCGGGGGCGAACACCGGGGAGCTGTTTTTT.

The CDR3 bases are TGCGCCAGCAACCCCGGCGGGCTAGCTGGCTACACCTTC. It codes for CASNPGGLAGYTF. The chain uses TRBV5-1 and TRBJ1-2; unclear D gene. The CDR3 has 13 amino acids. Germline V gene lookup returns CDR1 SGHRS and CDR2 YFSETQ. V lost 6 bases and J 7 bases, leaving 16 bases between the germline ends.

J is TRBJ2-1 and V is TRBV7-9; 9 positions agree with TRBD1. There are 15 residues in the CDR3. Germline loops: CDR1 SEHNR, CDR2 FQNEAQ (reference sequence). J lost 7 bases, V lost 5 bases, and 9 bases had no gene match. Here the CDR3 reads CASSRGQGSSNEQFF. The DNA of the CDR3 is TGTGCCAGCAGCCGAGGACAGGGGTCGTCTAATGAGCAGTTCTTC.

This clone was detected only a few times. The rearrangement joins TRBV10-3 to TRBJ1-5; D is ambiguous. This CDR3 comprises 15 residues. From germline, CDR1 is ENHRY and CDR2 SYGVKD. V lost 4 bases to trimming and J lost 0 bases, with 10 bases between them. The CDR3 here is CAISVSGNSNQPQHF. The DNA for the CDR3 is TGTGCCATCAGTGTATCGGGGAATAGCAATCAGCCCCAGCATTTT.

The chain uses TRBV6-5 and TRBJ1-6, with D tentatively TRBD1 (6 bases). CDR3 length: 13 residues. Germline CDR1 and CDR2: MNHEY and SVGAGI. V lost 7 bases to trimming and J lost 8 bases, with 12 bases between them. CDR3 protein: CASNQGWDSPLHF. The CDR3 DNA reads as TGTGCCAGCAATCAGGGGTGGGATTCACCCCTCCACTTT.

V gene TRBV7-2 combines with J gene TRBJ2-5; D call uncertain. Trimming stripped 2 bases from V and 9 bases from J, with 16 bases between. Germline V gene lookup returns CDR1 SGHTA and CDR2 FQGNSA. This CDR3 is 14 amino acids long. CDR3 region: CASSLSDDIAAQYF. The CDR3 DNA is TGTGCCAGCAGCTTATCCGACGATATTGCGGCCCAGTACTTC. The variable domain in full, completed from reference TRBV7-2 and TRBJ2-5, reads GAGVSQSPSNKVTEKGKDVELRCDPISGHTALYWYRQSLGQGLEFLIYFQGNSAPDKSGLPSDRFSAERTGGSVSTLTIQRTQQEDSAVYLCASSLSDDIAAQYFGPGTRLLVL.